This T cell receptor (beta chain) was sequenced for a study of T cell responses to AZD1222 COVID-19 vaccine (dated by TCRdb to the early 2020s). Study-level background: AZD1222 recipients given second doses at about 4 weeks or at about 12 weeks were pooled, since spike-specific TCR depth and breadth were not found to differ between the two schedules. TCR sequencing was performed for roughly 250 trial participants, of whom 200 to 210 were given two doses of AZD1222 and around 26 were given two doses of MenACWY control vaccine. Trial participants were enrolled into age subgroups of 18-55, 56-69 and 70-plus years, which contained roughly 140, 27 and 60 TCR-sequenced participants, respectively. Results the study describes overall, beyond this receptor: Conclusions about previously exposed vaccinees are limited because only six or seven AZD1222 recipients were SARS-CoV-2 seropositive at baseline. Because no day 14 peak-response samples were available, the repertoires could be characterized only after the peak T cell response. In the small 56-69-year group, the increase in depth fell short of significance, most likely because of low power. The whole spike protein was spanned by vaccine-associated CD4 TCRs, and dominant responses were seen in regions 160-218 and 743-854. Most participants were white British and females outnumbered males, and the authors suggested that clonal diversity may have been underestimated. Reportedly, close to half of the unique spike-specific TCRs recognized epitopes lying outside the regions that are mutated in the B.1.351 and B.1.1.7 variants. A significant rise in spike-specific TCR breadth and depth was observed after two AZD1222 doses relative to day 0 and relative to MenACWY recipients.

The CDR3 regions of human TCRbeta chains were analyzed by immunosequencing. Per the original workflow: TCRs in the repertoires were matched against a reference library of SARS-CoV-2-specific TCRs that had been generated with the MIRA antigen-specificity platform. Breadth meant the fraction of unique TCRs that were SARS-CoV-2-associated, whereas depth meant the fraction of total T cells that were SARS-CoV-2-associated. Using the MIRA data, every spike-specific TCR was mapped to the spike region that the TCR reacted to and assigned to either a CD4 or a CD8 class. Log10-transformed breadth and depth values were compared by one-way ANOVA with Sidak's multiple comparisons tests. TCRdb provides this immuneACCESS table in a form limited to in-frame rearrangements. Some clones are lacking; in checked studies, under half of them reflect an unresolved V gene, and why the rest are absent is not known. The DNA was the basis for D and trimming; V, J and clone size are from that table. The sample table records 100,000 to 150,000 clones; around 90% of these occur just once. The top ten constitute 1.5% to 1.7% of the sample.

Concerning this clone: Its target antigen remains unknown. No base-level quality is on record; no much larger clone is a single base apart.

What this sample's time point label stands for: baseline before first vaccination. The vaccinee samples were drawn from two UK trials, COV001 and COV002, one of which was a single-blind randomized controlled phase 2/3 trial testing AZD1222 (ChAdOx1 nCoV-19) in healthy adults. Trial participant PBMC samples were collected at day 0 and day 28 after the second dose for TCRbeta chain sequencing. The CDR3 has 12 amino acids, counting the end cysteine and phenylalanine. Of all the DNA, just the CDR3 is kept, 36 bases in frame from base 1. V loses 5 bases, J loses 5 bases, and the germline ends lie 9 bases apart.

The sequence was collected from an adult in good health. Sequenced material: peripheral blood, taken on day 0 of AZD1222 vaccination. Rearrangement joined TRBV12-3 or TRBV12-4 to TRBJ2-5; no confident D gene assignment can be made. Read as DNA, the sequence is TGTGCCAGCAGTAGCCGTTTTGAGACCCAGTACTTC. This translates into CASSSRFETQYF.